The 20 T cell receptor beta chains presented below share a single source sample, sequenced in a study of blood T cells in healthy people across ages (dated by TCRdb to the mid-2010s). The library relied on 5' RACE. Sequencing was performed on an Illumina HiSeq 2500. A second PCR of roughly 6 to 11 cycles was run with a J-beta primer mix and a sample-barcoded 5' primer. TCRdb took the public reads, trimmed them with fastp at Q25, ran MiXCR for clone calling and kept in-frame beta chains. Each entry is one CDR3 protein sequence, shown with its most common DNA and genes. For this sample there are about a million distinct CDR3 sequences; approximately 38% appear just once. The ten largest clones add up to 13% of the sample. The sample taken for sequencing was blood. The receptors originated from a man aged 18 to 29 in good health.

This chain uses TRBV30 with TRBJ2-1; no reliable D call. V lost 6 bases to trimming and J lost 7 bases, with 1 base between them. This CDR3 has 8 amino acids. Germline-derived CDR1 and CDR2 are GTSNPN and SVGIG (reference sequence). CDR3 coding DNA: TGTGCCTGTAATGAGCAGTTCTTC. Translating gives CACNEQFF.

The chain combines TRBV5-1 with TRBJ2-3; D possibly corresponds to TRBD2 (6 bases). V was trimmed by 4 bases and J by 5 bases, leaving 20 bases between them. The CDR3 has 16 residues. The germline V gene has CDR1 SGHRS and CDR2 YFSETQ. Here the CDR3 reads CASSPGMGGGKDTQYF. The DNA for the CDR3 is TGCGCCAGCAGCCCGGGGATGGGTGGAGGGAAAGATACGCAGTATTTT.

This clonotype was counted a single time. The CDR3 DNA reads TGTGCCAGCAGCATATCAGGGGTGCCGAACACCGGGGAGCTGTTTTTT. Translation: CASSISGVPNTGELFF. The genes are TRBV5-5 and TRBJ2-2; possibly TRBD1 for D (6 bases). Trimming left V 4 bases short and J 0 bases short, with 13 bases between. Germline V gene lookup returns CDR1 SGHKS and CDR2 YYEKEE (reference sequence). The CDR3 has 16 amino acids.

The chain combines TRBV10-3 with TRBJ2-5; 7 bases line up with TRBD1. This CDR3 has 14 residues. With V trimmed by 4 bases and J by 2 bases, 4 bases remained unmatched. CDR1 is ENHRY and CDR2 is SYGVKD in the germline V gene. The CDR3 coding sequence is TGTGCCATCAGTGGTAGGGACAGACAAGAGACCCAGTACTTC. It yields the protein CAISGRDRQETQYF.

This clonotype was seen more than once but under ten times. CDR3 region: CSARSGTYNEQYF. The CDR3 DNA reads TGCAGTGCTAGATCCGGGACTTACAATGAGCAGTACTTC. The chain employs TRBV20-1 and TRBJ2-5; a weak D match, TRBD2 (6 bases). The CDR3 sequence is 13 residues long. Germline V gives CDR1 DFQATT, CDR2 SNEGSKA (reference sequence). V lost 2 bases and J lost 11, with 18 bases in between.

The rearrangement joins TRBV5-6 to TRBJ1-1, with D possibly TRBD1 on 5 matching bases. This CDR3 contains 12 residues. Germline assignment: CDR1 SGHDT and CDR2 YYEEEE. The V end was cut by 5 bases, the J end by 6 bases, with 11 bases between. Here the CDR3 reads CASSYRQPEAFF. CDR3 nucleotide sequence: TGTGCCAGCAGTTACCGACAGCCTGAAGCTTTCTTT.

The chain combines TRBV11-1 with TRBJ1-2; D gene ambiguous. From germline, CDR1 is SGHAT and CDR2 FQDESV (reference sequence). Trimming took off 5 bases at V and 7 bases at J, with 17 bases between the two ends. CDR3 length equals 14 residues. CDR3 amino acids: CASSASSEFVGYTF. DNA for the CDR3: TGTGCCAGCAGCGCCTCGTCTGAATTCGTTGGCTACACCTTC.

This clonotype was seen a few times. The chain is built from TRBV20-1 and TRBJ1-6; 7 nucleotides match TRBD1. Germline CDR1 is DFQATT and CDR2 is SNEGSKA (reference sequence). CDR3 length: 14 residues. The trim removed 6 bases at V and 7 bases at J, leaving 9 bases unmatched. The CDR3 DNA sequence: TGCAGTGCCAAGGGACAGCTGGGGAATTCACCCCTCCACTTT. This translates into CSAKGQLGNSPLHF.

The chain carries TRBV3-1 and TRBJ2-6; D is unresolved. V was pared by 0 bases and J by 0 bases, with 3 bases between. The germline gives CDR1 LGHDT, CDR2 YNNKEL (reference sequence). This CDR3 has 15 residues. This CDR3 is CASSQEYSGANVLTF. CDR3 in DNA: TGTGCCAGCAGCCAAGAGTACTCTGGGGCCAACGTCCTGACTTTC.

This clonotype was seen a handful of times. The chain is built from TRBV14 and TRBJ2-1; possible D gene TRBD2, 5 bases. V was trimmed by 0 bases and J by 4 bases, leaving 13 bases between them. The length of the CDR3 is 16 residues. The germline gives CDR1 SGHDN, CDR2 FVKESK. The CDR3: CASSQDVNSGYNEQFF. CDR3 bases: TGTGCCAGCAGCCAAGATGTAAACTCGGGGTACAATGAGCAGTTCTTC.

This clonotype has a count of ten or more. The rearrangement links TRBV10-3 to TRBJ1-4, with D possibly matching TRBD1 (5 bases). Between the trimmed V and J ends, which lost 10 bases and 12 bases, there was a span of 27 bases. The CDR3 extends over 15 amino acids. The germline V gene encodes CDR1 ENHRY and CDR2 SYGVKD. Here the CDR3 reads CATNPVAGAMGQLFF. CDR3 DNA sequence: TGTGCCACCAACCCCGTCGCCGGGGCCATGGGGCAACTGTTTTTT.

V gene TRBV11-2 combines with J gene TRBJ1-2; 9 bases are shared with TRBD1. CDR1 is SGHAT and CDR2 is FQNNGV in the germline V gene. This CDR3 comprises 18 residues. V shed 5 bases and J 2 bases; nucleotides not matched to a gene: 15. This CDR3 is CASSTLRITGTGNYGYTF. The CDR3 DNA follows: TGTGCCAGCAGCACTCTACGGATTACCGGGACAGGGAACTATGGCTACACCTTC.

CDR3 coding DNA: TGCAGTGCTCACTCGGGGCGGTCCAATCAGCCCCAGCATTTT. Protein: CSAHSGRSNQPQHF. The rearrangement links TRBV20-1 to TRBJ1-5; D is possibly TRBD1 (5 bases). Trimming removed 5 bases at V and 3 bases at J, with 14 bases between. Germline CDR1 is DFQATT and CDR2 is SNEGSKA (reference sequence). The CDR3 consists of 14 residues.

The chain couples TRBV10-3 to TRBJ1-2; TRBD1 is a possible D gene (5 bases). Deletions cut 3 bases from V and 8 bases from J, with 16 bases between. This CDR3 has 14 residues. Germline values: CDR1 ENHRY, CDR2 SYGVKD. The CDR3 DNA reads as TGTGCCATCAGTGAAGAAGTGGGGCTTCGAGGCTACACCTTC. Translated: CAISEEVGLRGYTF.

The chain carries TRBV20-1 and TRBJ2-7, with TRBD2 identical over 8 bases. CDR1 is DFQATT, CDR2 SNEGSKA, per germline (reference sequence). The CDR3 contains 16 residues. V was pared by 6 bases and J by 5 bases, with 18 bases of the junction left unmatched. The CDR3 sequence is CSATQSRGLAGDEQYF. DNA of the CDR3: TGCAGTGCCACTCAGTCTCGTGGGCTAGCGGGCGACGAGCAGTACTTC.

This clonotype appeared a few times. This chain links TRBV9 with TRBJ1-6; D may be TRBD1 (5 bases). V was pared by 0 bases and J by 4 bases, with 8 bases between. Germline CDR1 reads SGDLS; CDR2 reads YYNGEE. The CDR3 is made up of 15 amino acids. The CDR3 protein is CASSVGGEYNSPLHF. Here the CDR3 DNA reads TGTGCCAGCAGCGTAGGAGGGGAGTATAATTCACCCCTCCACTTT.

This clonotype was observed a handful of times. The chain couples TRBV25-1 to TRBJ1-2; D is possibly TRBD1 (5 bases). V gave up 6 bases and J gave up 7 bases, with 12 bases separating them. The CDR3 has 12 amino acids. Germline V gene sequence: CDR1 MGHDK, CDR2 SYGVNS. The CDR3 sequence is CASREGSGGYTF. CDR3 sequence (DNA): TGTGCCAGCAGGGAGGGGTCCGGTGGCTACACCTTC.

V usage is TRBV12-3 or TRBV12-4 and J usage is TRBJ2-2; no reliable D call. This CDR3 has 15 residues. Trimming took 7 bases from V and 1 from J, leaving 13 bases between them. CDR3 nucleotide sequence: TGTGCCAGCACCCTAGGGTCTGAGAACACCGGGGAGCTGTTTTTT. Amino acid sequence: CASTLGSENTGELFF.

The chain is built from TRBV7-2 and TRBJ2-5; perhaps TRBD2 as D (9 bases). CDR3 size: 16 residues. V was cut by 5 bases and J by 5 bases, with 21 bases left in between. Germline CDR1 is SGHTA and CDR2 is FQGNSA. The CDR3 sequence: CASSQGAGGPGETQYF. The CDR3 DNA is TGTGCCAGCAGCCAGGGGGCGGGGGGGCCTGGGGAGACCCAGTACTTC. Complete variable domain (other parts from reference TRBV7-2 and TRBJ2-5): GAGVSQSPSNKVTEKGKDVELRCDPISGHTALYWYRQSLGQGLEFLIYFQGNSAPDKSGLPSDRFSAERTGGSVSTLTIQRTQQEDSAVYLCASSQGAGGPGETQYFGPGTRLLVL.

This clonotype has a handful of counts. The genes are TRBV24-1 and TRBJ1-5; D is undetermined. Trimming removed 2 bases from V and 6 bases from J, with 13 bases in between. Germline CDR1 is KGHDR and CDR2 is SFDVKD. CDR3 length: 15 residues. The CDR3 spells CATSDSGSSSQPQHF. DNA of the CDR3: TGTGCCACCAGTGATTCGGGCAGTTCGTCTCAGCCCCAGCATTTT.